This entry is about one TCR beta chain. The entry originates in a study of blood T cell repertoires in COVID-19. Per the authors' pipeline: Estimated nucleated cell counts came from reference gene primer amplification. The assay was immunoSEQ multiplex PCR, and TCRdb's table has in-frame clones only and misses some. V, J and clone size are those of that table, while D and trimming were read from the DNA. The table has roughly 320,000 clones, about 87% seen once; the top ten hold just under 6.5%. Germline V gives CDR1 SGDLS, CDR2 YYNGEE. V was trimmed by 0 bases and J by 4 bases, leaving 8 bases between them. The CDR3 has 14 residues.

The chain couples TRBV9 to TRBJ2-1; possibly TRBD2 for D (6 bases). The specimen was peripheral blood. The clonotype was recovered from a woman aged 45-65 years with COVID-19, enrolled during active disease. The CDR3 DNA reads as TGTGCCAGCAGCGTAGGCGGGGTATACAATGAGCAGTTCTTC. Its protein is CASSVGGVYNEQFF.